The 13 T cell receptor beta chains reported below all come from one sample, sequenced in a study of T-cell reconstitution after alpha-beta-depleted transplantation in children. Researchers prepared the TCRbeta library using unique molecular identifiers, the study reports. TCRdb reanalysed the PCR reads using MiXCR and keeps one entry per CDR3 protein. The sample holds 65,000 to 70,000 distinct CDR3 sequences, 4% to 5% seen once. The sample here was PBMCs, mostly from graft donor cells, taken 180 days after TCRalphabeta/CD19-depleted stem cell transplant. The source is a boy under two years old who had a stem cell transplant for acute myeloid leukemia, so the T cells may come from the graft donor.

This clonotype was counted many times. This chain connects TRBV6-1 to TRBJ1-5; 7 bases line up with TRBD1. The V and J ends lost 6 bases and 9 bases, in that order; junction bases with no gene match: 8. Germline values: CDR1 MNHNS, CDR2 SASEGT. The CDR3 runs 13 residues. As DNA, the CDR3 is TGTGCCAGCAGCCCCAAGACAGGGCGGCCCCAGCATTTT. It translates to CASSPKTGRPQHF.

This chain connects TRBV10-2 to TRBJ2-1, with 10 bases fitting TRBD2. Trimming at V came to 4 bases and at J to 3 bases, leaving 6 bases not matched to a gene. The CDR3 is 16 amino acids. Germline lookup yields CDR1 WSHSY and CDR2 SAAADI. The CDR3 bases are TGCGCCAGCAGTGGTGCTAGCGGGGGAGTCTACAATGAGCAGTTCTTC. It encodes CASSGASGGVYNEQFF.

This clonotype showed up many times. V gene TRBV20-1 combines with J gene TRBJ2-5; 13 positions match TRBD2. V gave up 2 bases and J gave up 5 bases; unmatched junction bases: 8. In germline, CDR1 is DFQATT, CDR2 SNEGSKA (reference sequence). The CDR3 length is 16 residues. CDR3 loop: CSARSLAGGPRETQYF. In nucleotides, the CDR3 is TGCAGTGCTAGATCACTAGCGGGGGGGCCGAGGGAGACCCAGTACTTC.

This clonotype was seen at least ten times. V gene TRBV29-1 combines with J gene TRBJ2-6; D is perhaps TRBD1 (5 bases). Looked up from germline, CDR1 is SQVTM and CDR2 is ANQGSEA. This CDR3 has 16 amino acids. The ends were cut back, 4 bases at V and 0 bases at J, with 13 bases in the middle. CDR3 in DNA: TGCAGCGTTGCTGCAGGGCTTTACTCTGGGGCCAACGTCCTGACTTTC. Protein: CSVAAGLYSGANVLTF.

Ten or more counts support this clonotype. The rearrangement uses TRBV19 and TRBJ2-1; D perhaps matches TRBD2 (6 bases). The CDR3 loop spans 11 amino acids. V was cut by 7 bases and J by 6 bases, with 7 bases left in between. The germline gives CDR1 LNHDA, CDR2 SQIVND (reference sequence). The CDR3 loop is CASTGGNEQFF. In DNA, the CDR3 is TGTGCCAGTACCGGGGGCAATGAGCAGTTCTTC. Full variable domain (rest looked up from reference TRBV19 and TRBJ2-1): DGGITQSPKYLFRKEGQNVTLSCEQNLNHDAMYWYRQDPGQGLRLIYYSQIVNDFQKGDIAEGYSVSREKKESFPLTVTSAQKNPTAFYLCASTGGNEQFFGPGTRLTVL.

This clonotype was counted many times. In DNA, the CDR3 is TGTGCCACCAGCAGACTCGGTTGGAGCTCCTACAATGAGCAGTTCTTC. Its protein is CATSRLGWSSYNEQFF. J is TRBJ2-1 and V is TRBV15; D remains unclear. The ends were cut back, 2 bases at V and 0 bases at J, with 11 bases in the middle. Germline V CDR1 and CDR2: LNHNV, YYDKDF (reference sequence). This CDR3 has 16 residues.

This clonotype has at least ten counts. Here the CDR3 reads CASSFADGDEQFF. CDR3 nucleotide sequence: TGTGCCAGCAGCTTCGCAGATGGGGATGAGCAGTTCTTC. The V and J genes are TRBV11-2 and TRBJ2-1; D remains ambiguous. The CDR3 consists of 13 residues. Looked up from germline, CDR1 is SGHAT and CDR2 is FQNNGV. Trimming removed 3 bases from V and 8 bases from J, with 11 bases in between.

This clonotype has at least ten counts. This chain connects TRBV11-1 to TRBJ2-2, with a weak D call TRBD2 (6 bases). The germline V gene encodes CDR1 SGHAT and CDR2 FQDESV (reference sequence). This CDR3 region has 15 residues. The V end lost 3 bases, the J end lost 1 base, and 9 bases lay between the germline ends. The CDR3 spells CASSFRDWNTGELFF. The CDR3 bases are TGTGCCAGCAGCTTCAGGGACTGGAACACCGGGGAGCTGTTTTTT.

The table lists this clonotype with many counts. The chain joins TRBV7-9 to TRBJ2-1; D ambiguous. Germline lookup yields CDR1 SEHNR and CDR2 FQNEAQ (reference sequence). This CDR3 spans 16 amino acids. Trimming stripped 6 bases from V and 0 bases from J, with 15 bases between. The CDR3 reads CASRSQKDPSYNEQFF. The DNA for the CDR3 is TGTGCCAGCAGGTCCCAAAAGGATCCCTCCTACAATGAGCAGTTCTTC.

This clonotype was counted many times. The chain links TRBV30 to TRBJ2-1, with TRBD1 matching over 9 bases. The germline gives CDR1 GTSNPN, CDR2 SVGIG (reference sequence). The CDR3 is 16 residues long. Trimming removed 3 bases from V and 13 bases from J; junction bases left unmatched: 19. The CDR3 DNA sequence: TGTGCCTGGAGAGCGTCTCCTGGGACAGGGATAAAAGTTCAGTTCTTC. This gives the protein CAWRASPGTGIKVQFF. Complete variable domain (other parts from reference TRBV30 and TRBJ2-1): SQTIHQWPATLVQPVGSPLSLECTVEGTSNPNLYWYRQAAGRGLQLLFYSVGIGQISSEVPQNLSASRPQDRQFILSSKKLLLSDSGFYLCAWRASPGTGIKVQFFGPGTRLTVL.

This clonotype came up many times. The chain joins TRBV12-3 or TRBV12-4 to TRBJ2-1, with 11 bases identical to TRBD1. Trimming at V came to 4 bases and at J to 3 bases, leaving 5 bases not matched to a gene. CDR3 size: 16 residues. DNA for the CDR3: TGTGCCAGCAGTTCCCTGGACAGGGGGCTCTACAATGAGCAGTTCTTC. It translates to CASSSLDRGLYNEQFF.

This rearrangement joins TRBV7-7 to TRBJ2-5; TRBD1 is a possible D gene (5 bases). The CDR3 length is 13 residues. V was trimmed by 4 bases and J by 3 bases, leaving 9 bases between them. The germline gives CDR1 SSHAT, CDR2 FNYEAQ (reference sequence). For the CDR3, the DNA is TGTGCCAGCAGCTCCAGGGTGAAAGAGACCCAGTACTTC. Its translation: CASSSRVKETQYF.

This clonotype was picked up many times. V is TRBV5-1 and J is TRBJ2-5; 10 bases are a match to TRBD2. The V segment lost 4 bases and the J segment 4 bases; nucleotides outside the gene matches: 7. This CDR3 contains 15 residues. Germline V gene sequence: CDR1 SGHRS, CDR2 YFSETQ. CDR3 in amino acids: CASSLLGLAVETQYF. CDR3 sequence (DNA): TGCGCCAGCAGCCTGCTAGGACTAGCGGTAGAGACCCAGTACTTC.